The 5 T cell receptor beta chains below all came from one sample that was sequenced in a study of cytomegalovirus exposure and HLA in healthy donors. Amplification used 60 Vbeta primers and 13 Jbeta primers. Repertoires were generated with immunoSEQ multiplex PCR, while TCRdb's copy carries only in-frame clones and drops some. The repertoire holds more than 90,000 clones, with 65% to 80% as singletons. Sequencing was performed on PBMCs. The receptors shown here come from a man aged 30 to 39 in good health and CMV-seropositive.

Only a few counts were recorded for this clone. CDR3 bases: TGTGCCAGCAGTTCCGACAGGGGGCTATACGAGCAGTACTTC. It encodes CASSSDRGLYEQYF. The chain recombines TRBV27 with TRBJ2-7; 10 nucleotides agree with TRBD1. The CDR3 has 14 residues. Germline V gives CDR1 MNHEY, CDR2 SMNVEV (reference sequence). V lost 4 bases, J lost 4 bases, and 4 bases stayed unmatched.

The chain carries TRBV6-5 and TRBJ1-6; 8 nucleotides align to TRBD1. The V and J ends lost 4 bases and 9 bases, in that order; junction bases with no gene match: 5. The CDR3 has 14 amino acids. Per germline, CDR1 MNHEY and CDR2 SVGAGI. CDR3 protein: CASSFDRGFSPLHF. The CDR3 bases are TGTGCCAGCAGTTTCGACAGGGGTTTTTCACCCCTCCACTTT.

The chain has TRBV5-1 and TRBJ1-6; no reliable D call. The germline CDR1 and CDR2 sequences are SGHRS and YFSETQ. CDR3 size: 16 residues. Trimming removed 4 bases at V and 0 bases at J, with 11 bases between. This CDR3 is CASSADWSSYNSPLHF. The CDR3 nucleotides read TGCGCCAGCAGCGCCGACTGGAGCTCCTATAATTCACCCCTCCACTTT.

The chain couples TRBV19 to TRBJ2-7, with 7 bases lining up with TRBD1. The germline gives CDR1 LNHDA, CDR2 SQIVND (reference sequence). CDR3 length: 14 residues. Trimming removed 3 bases from V and 3 bases from J; junction bases left unmatched: 5. CDR3 amino acids: CASSIHRGSYEQYF. CDR3 bases: TGTGCCAGTAGTATTCACAGGGGAAGCTACGAGCAGTACTTC.

Note on this clone: The same CDR3 can be traced to other DNA sequences in this sample. The chain is built from TRBV4-2 and TRBJ1-1, with D possibly TRBD1 on 5 matching bases. Trimming shortened V by 4 bases and J by 3 bases, and 18 bases separated the two germline ends. The germline V gene encodes CDR1 LGHNA and CDR2 YNFKEQ. The CDR3 runs to 16 residues. CDR3 coding DNA: TGTGCCAGCAGCCGGGAATTAGGCCAAGGGGACACTGAAGCTTTCTTT. This sequence encodes CASSRELGQGDTEAFF.